This is a list of T cell receptor beta chains from one sample in a study of human T cells and chemical hapten exposure. TCRdb used MiXCR to reprocess the RACE reads, holding one entry per CDR3 protein. Among roughly 51,000 distinct CDR3 sequences listed, roughly a tenth were seen once. Specimen: whole blood, collected in connection with sensitization to the hapten diphenylcyclopropenone (DPC). These receptor sequences come from a man aged 40-50 years with alopecia areata. Some clones in this sample may be carry-over from other donors' samples. The CDR3 runs from the conserved cysteine through the conserved F or W. D genes are given only for firm matches. Where a row states a size, it is once, few, many or the class of an expanded clone; other rows omit it.

j_gene | v_gene | abundance | d_gene | CDR3aa | CDR3nt
TRBJ2-7 | TRBV28 | NA | NA | CASSEPRGAEQYF | TGTGCCAGCAGCGAACCACGAGGGGCCGAGCAGTACTTC
TRBJ2-2 | TRBV28 | NA | NA | CASSSTLRGYTGELFF | TGTGCCAGCAGTTCTACACTCAGGGGATACACCGGGGAGCTGTTTTTT
TRBJ2-7 | TRBV6-5 | NA | TRBD2 | CASSSQLPGGTYEQYF | TGTGCCAGCAGTTCCCAACTACCGGGAGGTACCTACGAGCAGTACTTC
TRBJ2-7 | TRBV7-6 | few | NA | CASSLGGGPLHEQYF | TGTGCCAGCAGCTTAGGAGGAGGGCCCCTCCACGAGCAGTACTTC
TRBJ2-2 | TRBV18 | NA | NA | CASSPPTRVRDTGELFF | TGTGCCAGCTCCCCTCCGACCAGAGTGAGGGACACCGGGGAGCTGTTTTTT
TRBJ2-1 | TRBV7-8 | NA | NA | CASSSLGLFF | TGTGCCAGCAGCTCCCTAGGGTTGTTCTTC
TRBJ2-7 | TRBV20-1 | NA | NA | CSARDPGTSSYEQYF | TGCAGTGCTAGAGATCCCGGGACCAGCTCCTACGAGCAGTACTTC
TRBJ2-7 | TRBV7-6 | many | NA | CASSQDRPAIYEQYF | TGTGCCAGCAGCCAAGACAGGCCAGCAATTTACGAGCAGTACTTC
TRBJ2-7 | TRBV11-1 | NA | TRBD1 | CASSHVRGHYEQYF | TGTGCCAGCAGCCATGTAAGGGGGCACTACGAGCAGTACTTC
TRBJ2-1 | TRBV25-1 | many | TRBD2 | CASSGGTSGSRQFF | TGTGCCAGCAGTGGAGGGACTAGCGGGAGTCGGCAGTTCTTC
TRBJ2-7 | TRBV30 | many | TRBD1 | CAWSPRYRDRGYEQYF | TGTGCCTGGAGTCCACGTTACCGGGACAGGGGCTACGAGCAGTACTTC
TRBJ2-5 | TRBV10-3 | few | TRBD1 | CAIGQGGETQYF | TGTGCCATCGGACAGGGCGGAGAGACCCAGTACTTC
TRBJ1-1 | TRBV7-9 | many | NA | CASSHAHPHEAFF | TGTGCCAGCAGCCACGCACACCCCCATGAAGCTTTCTTT
TRBJ2-6 | TRBV19 | NA | NA | CASTSAAAGANVLTF | TGTGCCAGTACCTCAGCTGCGGCGGGGGCCAACGTCCTGACTTTC
TRBJ2-2 | TRBV24-1 | NA | NA | CATRGIGNTGELFF | TGTGCCACCAGGGGAATAGGTAACACCGGGGAGCTGTTTTTT
TRBJ2-7 | TRBV28 | NA | NA | CASSPQGEQYF | TGTGCCAGCAGTCCCCAGGGCGAGCAGTACTTC
TRBJ2-6 | TRBV4-2 | NA | NA | CASSQAGYGAGANVLTF | TGTGCCAGCAGCCAAGCTGGGTACGGGGCTGGGGCCAACGTCCTGACTTTC
TRBJ2-3 | TRBV6-5 | NA | NA | CASSYSGGISPDTQYF | TGTGCCAGCAGTTACTCAGGGGGTATCAGCCCAGATACGCAGTATTTT
TRBJ2-3 | TRBV6-4 | few | TRBD2 | CASSDGAEGLELDTQYF | TGTGCCAGCAGTGACGGTGCGGAAGGACTAGAGTTGGATACGCAGTATTTT
TRBJ2-1 | TRBV28 | NA | NA | CASSPSGGMDEQFF | TGTGCCAGCAGTCCTTCTGGGGGAATGGATGAGCAGTTCTTC
TRBJ2-5 | TRBV2 | many | TRBD1 | CASPGGQGSETQYF | TGTGCCAGCCCTGGGGGACAGGGGTCCGAGACCCAGTACTTC